This paragraph covers one T cell receptor beta chain sequence. This specimen belongs to a study of blood T cell repertoires in COVID-19. Generated by immunoSEQ multiplex PCR, the TCRdb table keeps only in-frame clones and is missing some. The data hold tens of thousands of clones, with roughly 90% observed a single time. The TCR was taken from a human donor in a cohort sampled during active COVID-19. The specimen sequenced was peripheral blood.

CDR3 sequence reads: CASRTSGIREQFF. The CDR3 DNA sequence: TGTGCCAGCAGGACTAGCGGGATCCGTGAGCAGTTCTTC. The chain joins TRBV7-8 to TRBJ2-1, with TRBD2 matching over 11 bases. V was pared by 6 bases and J by 9 bases, with 4 bases of the junction left unmatched. The CDR3 is 13 amino acids. Germline lookup yields CDR1 SGHVS and CDR2 FQNEAQ. The full variable domain, its missing parts supplied by reference TRBV7-8 and TRBJ2-1, is GAGVSQSPRYKVAKRGQDVALRCDPISGHVSLFWYQQALGQGPEFLTYFQNEAQLDKSGLPSDRFFAERPEGSVSTLKIQRTQQEDSAVYLCASRTSGIREQFFGPGTRLTVL.